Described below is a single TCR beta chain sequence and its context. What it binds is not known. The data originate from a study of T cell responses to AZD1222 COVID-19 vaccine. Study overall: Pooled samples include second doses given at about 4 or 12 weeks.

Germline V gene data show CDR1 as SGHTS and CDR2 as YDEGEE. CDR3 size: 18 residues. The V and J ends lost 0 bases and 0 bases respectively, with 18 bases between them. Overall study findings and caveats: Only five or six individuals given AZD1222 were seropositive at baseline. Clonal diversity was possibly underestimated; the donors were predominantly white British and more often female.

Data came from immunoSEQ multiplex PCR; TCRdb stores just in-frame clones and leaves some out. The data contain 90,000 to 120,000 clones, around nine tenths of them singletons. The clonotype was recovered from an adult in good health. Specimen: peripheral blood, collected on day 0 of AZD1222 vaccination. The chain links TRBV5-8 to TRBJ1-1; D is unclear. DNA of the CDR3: TGTGCCAGCAGCTTGGGAGGAAGGAACCGGTTCATGAACACTGAAGCTTTCTTT. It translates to CASSLGGRNRFMNTEAFF.